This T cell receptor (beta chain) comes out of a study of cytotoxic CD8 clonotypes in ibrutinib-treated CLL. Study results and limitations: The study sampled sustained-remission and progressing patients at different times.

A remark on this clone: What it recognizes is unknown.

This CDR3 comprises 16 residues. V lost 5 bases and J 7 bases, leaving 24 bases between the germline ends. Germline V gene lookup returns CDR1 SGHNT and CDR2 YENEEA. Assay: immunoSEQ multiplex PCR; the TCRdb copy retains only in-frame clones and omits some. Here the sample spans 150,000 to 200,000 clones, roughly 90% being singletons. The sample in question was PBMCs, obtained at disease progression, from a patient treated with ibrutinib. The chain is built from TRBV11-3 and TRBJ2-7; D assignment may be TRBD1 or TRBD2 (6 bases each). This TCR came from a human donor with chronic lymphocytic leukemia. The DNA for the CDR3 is TGTGCCAGCAGCGCATACGGGACGGGGGCCTTGTCGGAGCAGTACTTC. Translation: CASSAYGTGALSEQYF.